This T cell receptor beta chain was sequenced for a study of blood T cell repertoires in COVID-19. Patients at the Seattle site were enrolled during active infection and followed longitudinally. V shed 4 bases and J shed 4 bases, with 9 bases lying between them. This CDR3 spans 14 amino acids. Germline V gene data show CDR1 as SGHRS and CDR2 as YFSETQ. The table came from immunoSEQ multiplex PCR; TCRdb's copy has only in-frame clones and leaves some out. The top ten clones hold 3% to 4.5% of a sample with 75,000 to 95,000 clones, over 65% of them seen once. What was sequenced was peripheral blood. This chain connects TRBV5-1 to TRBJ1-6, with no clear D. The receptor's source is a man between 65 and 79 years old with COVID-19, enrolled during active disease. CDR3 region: CASSTGIYNSPLHF. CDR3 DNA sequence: TGCGCCAGCAGCACCGGGATATATAATTCACCCCTCCACTTT. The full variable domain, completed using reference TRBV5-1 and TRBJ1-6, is KAGVTQTPRYLIKTRGQQVTLSCSPISGHRSVSWYQQTPGQGLQFLFEYFSETQRNKGNFPGRFSGRQFSNSRSEMNVSTLELGDSALYLCASSTGIYNSPLHFGNGTRLTVT.